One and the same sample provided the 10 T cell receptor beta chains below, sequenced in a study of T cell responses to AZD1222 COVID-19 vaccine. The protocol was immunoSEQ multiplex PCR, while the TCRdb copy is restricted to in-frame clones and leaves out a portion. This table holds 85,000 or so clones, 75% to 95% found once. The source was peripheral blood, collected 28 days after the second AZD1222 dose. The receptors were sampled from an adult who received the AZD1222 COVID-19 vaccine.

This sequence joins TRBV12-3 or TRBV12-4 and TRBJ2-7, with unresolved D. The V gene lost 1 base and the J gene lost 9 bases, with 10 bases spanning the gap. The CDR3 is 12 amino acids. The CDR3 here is CASSLGLRVQYF. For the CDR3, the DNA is TGTGCCAGCAGTTTAGGCCTGCGTGTGCAGTACTTC.

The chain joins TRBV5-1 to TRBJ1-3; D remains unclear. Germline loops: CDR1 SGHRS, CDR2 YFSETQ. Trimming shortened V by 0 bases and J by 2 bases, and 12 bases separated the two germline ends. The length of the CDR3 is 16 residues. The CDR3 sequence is CASSLAGGLTGNTIYF. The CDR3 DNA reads TGCGCCAGCAGCTTGGCCGGAGGTCTAACTGGAAACACCATATATTTT.

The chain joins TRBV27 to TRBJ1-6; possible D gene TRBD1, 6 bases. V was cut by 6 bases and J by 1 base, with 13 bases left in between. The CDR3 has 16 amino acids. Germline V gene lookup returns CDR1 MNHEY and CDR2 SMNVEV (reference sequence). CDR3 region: CASRTGTQSYNSPLHF. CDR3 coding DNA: TGTGCCAGCAGGACCGGGACACAATCCTATAATTCACCCCTCCACTTT.

DNA of the CDR3: TGTGCCAGCACCCTGGCAGGGGGCAGCCAGCCCCAGCATTTT. This sequence encodes CASTLAGGSQPQHF. This chain joins TRBV28 and TRBJ1-5; 8 bases agree with TRBD1. From germline, CDR1 is MDHEN and CDR2 SYDVKM. With V trimmed by 7 bases and J by 7 bases, 9 bases remained unmatched. The CDR3 runs 14 residues.

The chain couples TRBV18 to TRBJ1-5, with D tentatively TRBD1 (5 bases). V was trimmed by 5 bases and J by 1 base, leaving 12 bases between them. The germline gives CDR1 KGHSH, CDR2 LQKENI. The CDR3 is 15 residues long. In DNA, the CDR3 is TGTGCCAGCTCATCCGGGACCCGGAGCAATCAGCCCCAGCATTTT. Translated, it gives CASSSGTRSNQPQHF.

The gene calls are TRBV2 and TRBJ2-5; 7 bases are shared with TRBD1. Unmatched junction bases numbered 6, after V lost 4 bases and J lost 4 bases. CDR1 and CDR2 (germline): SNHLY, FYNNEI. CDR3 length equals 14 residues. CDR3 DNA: TGTGCCAGCAGTGCCGACAGGGTAGGAGAGACCCAGTACTTC. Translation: CASSADRVGETQYF.

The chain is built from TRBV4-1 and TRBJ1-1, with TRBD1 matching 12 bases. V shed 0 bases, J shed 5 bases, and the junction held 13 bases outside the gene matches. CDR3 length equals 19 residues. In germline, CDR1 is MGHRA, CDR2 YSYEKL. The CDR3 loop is CASSQDPSGTGGLSTEAFF. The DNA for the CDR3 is TGCGCCAGCAGCCAAGACCCCTCAGGGACAGGGGGCCTCTCAACTGAAGCTTTCTTT.

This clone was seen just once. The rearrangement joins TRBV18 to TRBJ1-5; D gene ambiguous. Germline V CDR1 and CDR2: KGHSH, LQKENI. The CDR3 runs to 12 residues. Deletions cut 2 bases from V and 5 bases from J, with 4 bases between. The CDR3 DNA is TGTGCCAGCTCACCATCGGATCAGCCCCAGCATTTT. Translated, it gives CASSPSDQPQHF.

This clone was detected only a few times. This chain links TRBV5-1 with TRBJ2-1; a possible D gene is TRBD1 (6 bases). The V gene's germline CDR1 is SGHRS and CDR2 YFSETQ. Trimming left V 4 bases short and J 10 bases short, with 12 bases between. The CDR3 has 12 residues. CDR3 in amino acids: CASSVTGPEQFF. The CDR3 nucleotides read TGCGCCAGCAGCGTGACAGGCCCGGAGCAGTTCTTC.

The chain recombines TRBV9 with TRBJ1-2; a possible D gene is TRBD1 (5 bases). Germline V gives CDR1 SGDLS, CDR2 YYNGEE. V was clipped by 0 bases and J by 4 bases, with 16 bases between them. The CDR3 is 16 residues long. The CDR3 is CASSVAGEGRSYGYTF. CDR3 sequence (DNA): TGTGCCAGCAGCGTAGCGGGGGAGGGAAGGTCCTATGGCTACACCTTC.